What follows describes a single TCR beta chain. These data belong to a study of T cell responses to AZD1222 COVID-19 vaccine. Sequencing was performed with immunoSEQ multiplex PCR; in TCRdb, only in-frame clones are kept and a portion is missing. In the table there are some 69,000 clones, 85% of which are singletons. CDR1 is SGHAT, CDR2 FQNNGV, per germline. The V gene end was trimmed by 2 bases and the J gene end by 3 bases; junction bases not matched to a gene: 7. This CDR3 contains 17 residues. The rearrangement joins TRBV11-2 to TRBJ1-3; the match to TRBD1 covers 10 bases. The TCR sequence derives from an adult in good health. Source: peripheral blood, taken on day 0 of AZD1222 vaccination. The chain's CDR3 is CASSLSSTGGLGNTIYF. The CDR3, as DNA: TGTGCCAGCAGCTTAAGCTCGACAGGGGGCCTTGGAAACACCATATATTTT.